This is a list of T cell receptor beta chains from one sample in a study of shared clonotypes between healthy human individuals. Profiling relied on immunoSEQ multiplex PCR, and the TCRdb table lists in-frame clones only, not all of them. The repertoire consists of more than 2 million clones, with 93% occurring once and the leading ten covering roughly 1.7%. The sequenced sample was naive CD8+ T cells from PBMCs. The receptor source for this set is a man aged 18 to 35 in good health. Some clones in this sample may be carry-over from other donors' samples. The CDR3 runs from the conserved cysteine through the conserved F or W. The order of the fields is V gene, CDR3 length, J gene, D gene, clone size, CDR3 protein, CDR3 DNA. A D gene is named only where the DNA matches it firmly. Some rows mark clone size as missing; the rest say once, few, many or name a class of expanded clone.

V: TRBV5-1
length: 15
J: TRBJ2-7
D: TRBD1
size: once
CDR3: CASSPGTGGFYEQYF
DNA: TGCGCCAGCAGCCCCGGGACAGGGGGCTTCTACGAGCAGTACTTC

V: TRBV19
length: 14
J: TRBJ1-5
D: .
size: .
CDR3: CASSNASPNQPQHF
DNA: TGTGCCAGTAGTAATGCCAGTCCTAATCAGCCCCAGCATTTT

V: TRBV7-9
length: 14
J: TRBJ1-2
D: TRBD1
size: .
CDR3: CASSLGQGAPGYTF
DNA: TGTGCCAGCAGCTTAGGGCAGGGGGCGCCGGGCTACACCTTC

V: TRBV27
length: 13
J: TRBJ2-7
D: .
size: .
CDR3: CASSFLTDYEQYF
DNA: TGTGCCAGCAGTTTTTTAACAGACTACGAGCAGTACTTC

V: TRBV9
length: 16
J: TRBJ1-2
D: .
size: once
CDR3: CASSLSRGRVKDGYTF
DNA: TGTGCCAGCAGCCTCTCCAGGGGCAGGGTGAAAGATGGCTACACCTTC

V: TRBV4-3
length: 13
J: TRBJ2-7
D: .
size: .
CDR3: CASSHTGADEQYF
DNA: TGCGCCAGCAGCCACACGGGGGCCGACGAGCAGTACTTC

V: TRBV28
length: 14
J: TRBJ1-3
D: .
size: once
CDR3: CASSLTGLRHTIYF
DNA: TGTGCCAGCAGTTTAACAGGGCTTCGCCACACCATATATTTT

V: TRBV7-9
length: 12
J: TRBJ1-1
D: .
size: .
CDR3: CASSPGPLDAFF
DNA: TGTGCCAGCAGCCCGGGACCACTGGACGCTTTCTTT

V: TRBV5-1
length: 13
J: TRBJ2-7
D: .
size: .
CDR3: CASSLASTFEQYF
DNA: TGCGCCAGCAGCTTGGCCTCGACTTTCGAGCAGTACTTC

V: TRBV2
length: 13
J: TRBJ2-7
D: TRBD2
size: .
CDR3: CATPTSGGYEQYF
DNA: TGTGCCACGCCGACTAGCGGAGGCTACGAGCAGTACTTC

V: TRBV15
length: 14
J: TRBJ1-4
D: .
size: .
CDR3: CATSIGVTNEKLFF
DNA: TGTGCCACCAGCATTGGAGTAACTAATGAAAAACTGTTTTTT

V: TRBV2
length: 15
J: TRBJ2-3
D: TRBD2
size: .
CDR3: CASGTSGRSADTQYF
DNA: TGTGCCAGCGGCACTAGCGGGAGGTCCGCAGATACGCAGTATTTT

V: TRBV6-5
length: 15
J: TRBJ2-5
D: .
size: .
CDR3: CASSPRGSIKETQYF
DNA: TGTGCCAGCAGTCCCCGGGGCTCTATTAAAGAGACCCAGTACTTC

V: TRBV18
length: 16
J: TRBJ2-7
D: TRBD1
size: .
CDR3: CASSPPDRGRDYEQYF
DNA: TGTGCCAGCTCACCACCGGACAGGGGGAGAGACTACGAGCAGTACTTC

V: TRBV27
length: 16
J: TRBJ2-7
D: .
size: .
CDR3: CASSLSRRYISYEQYF
DNA: TGTGCCAGCAGTTTATCCCGGCGCTATATCTCCTACGAGCAGTACTTC

V: TRBV28
length: 14
J: TRBJ1-5
D: TRBD1
size: .
CDR3: CASNRGGRDQPQHF
DNA: TGTGCCAGCAACAGGGGGGGAAGGGATCAGCCCCAGCATTTT

V: TRBV7-7
length: 15
J: TRBJ2-5
D: .
size: .
CDR3: CASSSQVAEGETQYF
DNA: TGTGCCAGCAGCTCCCAGGTAGCGGAGGGGGAGACCCAGTACTTC

V: TRBV7-9
length: 14
J: TRBJ1-2
D: .
size: .
CDR3: CASSLVSVPDGYTF
DNA: TGTGCCAGCAGCTTAGTAAGTGTTCCCGATGGCTACACCTTC

V: TRBV4-1
length: 15
J: TRBJ2-1
D: .
size: once
CDR3: CASSQDGTAFGGQFF
DNA: TGCGCCAGCAGCCAAGATGGGACGGCCTTTGGGGGGCAGTTCTTC

V: TRBV28
length: 14
J: TRBJ2-4
D: TRBD1
size: .
CDR3: CASTPQGAENIQYF
DNA: TGTGCCAGCACCCCCCAGGGGGCGGAAAACATTCAGTACTTC

V: TRBV27
length: 17
J: TRBJ1-1
D: .
size: .
CDR3: CASSNIGGVFGNTEAFF
DNA: TGTGCCAGCAGCAACATCGGAGGGGTGTTCGGGAACACTGAAGCTTTCTTT

V: TRBV4-1
length: 16
J: TRBJ2-7
D: .
size: .
CDR3: CASSQAGGHPSYEQYF
DNA: TGCGCCAGCAGCCAAGCGGGGGGACATCCCTCCTACGAGCAGTACTTC

V: TRBV4-1
length: 17
J: TRBJ2-7
D: .
size: .
CDR3: CASSQVSGYGSSYEQYF
DNA: TGCGCCAGCAGCCAAGTCTCGGGCTATGGTAGCTCCTACGAGCAGTACTTC

V: TRBV28
length: 16
J: TRBJ1-5
D: .
size: few
CDR3: CASSPPGRGQSQPQHF
DNA: TGTGCCAGCAGTCCCCCCGGGCGGGGACAAAGCCAGCCCCAGCATTTT

V: TRBV9
length: 16
J: TRBJ2-2
D: TRBD1
size: .
CDR3: CASSVVGTGYTGELFF
DNA: TGTGCCAGCAGCGTAGTGGGGACAGGTTACACCGGGGAGCTGTTTTTT

V: TRBV7-6
length: 13
J: TRBJ1-4
D: .
size: .
CDR3: CASSFTTNEKLFF
DNA: TGTGCCAGCAGTTTCACAACTAATGAAAAACTGTTTTTT

V: TRBV6-4
length: 14
J: TRBJ2-1
D: .
size: .
CDR3: CASSWRSSYNEQFF
DNA: TGTGCCAGCAGTTGGCGGAGCTCCTACAATGAGCAGTTCTTC

V: TRBV27
length: 16
J: TRBJ2-1
D: TRBD2
size: .
CDR3: CASSLSPSGTYNEQFF
DNA: TGTGCCAGCAGTTTATCACCTAGCGGAACGTACAATGAGCAGTTCTTC

V: TRBV30
length: 14
J: TRBJ2-7
D: .
size: .
CDR3: CAWSQSGISYEQYF
DNA: TGTGCCTGGAGTCAATCGGGGATATCCTACGAGCAGTACTTC

V: TRBV11-2
length: 14
J: TRBJ2-7
D: .
size: .
CDR3: CASSLGPGIYEQYF
DNA: TGTGCCAGCAGCTTAGGCCCAGGGATCTACGAGCAGTACTTC

V: TRBV5-1
length: 17
J: TRBJ1-1
D: TRBD1
size: .
CDR3: CASSTQGAPTMNTEAFF
DNA: TGCGCCAGCAGCACACAGGGGGCCCCCACTATGAACACTGAAGCTTTCTTT

V: TRBV6-5
length: 14
J: TRBJ2-1
D: TRBD1
size: .
CDR3: CASSYIQGVNEQFF
DNA: TGTGCCAGCAGTTACATACAGGGGGTCAATGAGCAGTTCTTC

V: TRBV5-1
length: 14
J: TRBJ1-1
D: .
size: .
CDR3: CASSLGGTGTEAFF
DNA: TGCGCCAGCAGCTTGGGGGGAACAGGCACTGAAGCTTTCTTT

V: TRBV9
length: 14
J: TRBJ1-2
D: .
size: .
CDR3: CASSVVQGNYGYTF
DNA: TGTGCCAGCAGCGTAGTTCAGGGGAACTATGGCTACACCTTC

V: TRBV18
length: 15
J: TRBJ2-7
D: TRBD1
size: .
CDR3: CASSSPTGPVKEQYF
DNA: TGTGCCAGCTCATCTCCGACAGGGCCGGTTAAGGAGCAGTACTTC

V: TRBV28
length: 15
J: TRBJ2-7
D: .
size: .
CDR3: CASSFPNRRAYEQYF
DNA: TGTGCCAGCAGTTTTCCTAATAGACGAGCCTACGAGCAGTACTTC

V: TRBV4-1
length: 15
J: TRBJ1-2
D: .
size: .
CDR3: CASSQPTGGGYGYTF
DNA: TGCGCCAGCAGCCAACCCACCGGAGGTGGCTATGGCTACACCTTC

V: TRBV27
length: 16
J: TRBJ2-3
D: .
size: .
CDR3: CASTTHYGGAADTQYF
DNA: TGTGCCAGCACCACCCATTATGGGGGCGCGGCAGATACGCAGTATTTT

V: TRBV10-3
length: 13
J: TRBJ2-2
D: TRBD1
size: .
CDR3: CAIYRGHTGELFF
DNA: TGTGCCATATACAGGGGGCACACCGGGGAGCTGTTTTTT

V: TRBV27
length: 19
J: TRBJ2-1
D: TRBD2
size: .
CDR3: CASSLRPGLAGVVVNEQFF
DNA: TGTGCCAGCAGTTTAAGGCCGGGACTAGCGGGAGTTGTTGTGAATGAGCAGTTCTTC

V: TRBV2
length: 12
J: TRBJ1-5
D: TRBD1
size: few
CDR3: CASKGADQPQHF
DNA: TGTGCCAGCAAGGGGGCCGATCAGCCCCAGCATTTT

V: TRBV5-1
length: 15
J: TRBJ2-7
D: .
size: .
CDR3: CASSFFTGQTYEQYF
DNA: TGCGCCAGCAGCTTTTTTACAGGGCAAACCTACGAGCAGTACTTC

V: TRBV2
length: 17
J: TRBJ2-1
D: TRBD1
size: .
CDR3: CASTLGQGILSYNEQFF
DNA: TGTGCCAGCACCTTGGGACAGGGAATCCTCTCCTACAATGAGCAGTTCTTC

V: TRBV5-8
length: 15
J: TRBJ2-7
D: TRBD2
size: .
CDR3: CASSPISGGLYEQYF
DNA: TGTGCCAGCAGCCCCATTTCGGGAGGGCTCTACGAGCAGTACTTC

V: TRBV6-5
length: 13
J: TRBJ1-1
D: .
size: .
CDR3: CASSSPGYTEAFF
DNA: TGTGCCAGCAGCTCACCAGGGTACACTGAAGCTTTCTTT